The 27 T cell receptor beta chains below all came from one sample that was sequenced in a study of shared clonotypes between healthy human individuals. Profiling relied on immunoSEQ multiplex PCR, and the TCRdb table lists in-frame clones only, not all of them. The table shows around 320,000 clones, with around 86% occurring only once. The sample was memory CD8+ T cells sorted from blood. This sample's subset: CD45RO+ cells pooled with CCR7-negative TemRA cells. These receptors originate from a man between 18 and 29 years old in good health.

J is TRBJ2-5 and V is TRBV25-1; TRBD1 agrees at 10 bases. V shed 4 bases and J 3 bases; nucleotides not matched to a gene: 2. Germline values: CDR1 MGHDK, CDR2 SYGVNS. CDR3 size: 14 residues. The CDR3 DNA follows: TGTGCCAGCAGTGTCGGACAGGGGGAAGAGACCCAGTACTTC. Encoded protein: CASSVGQGEETQYF.

The chain uses TRBV7-9 and TRBJ1-5, with 7 positions matching TRBD1. This CDR3 is built from 17 residues. Germline V gene sequence: CDR1 SEHNR, CDR2 FQNEAQ (reference sequence). V gave up 4 bases and J gave up 0 bases; unmatched junction bases: 9. CDR3 in amino acids: CASSSTTGDHSNQPQHF. DNA of the CDR3: TGTGCCAGCAGCTCGACCACAGGGGATCATAGCAATCAGCCCCAGCATTTT.

This chain links TRBV6-6 with TRBJ2-7, with D hard to call. The CDR3 loop spans 13 amino acids. The V end lost 2 bases, the J end lost 0 bases, and 5 bases lay between the germline ends. The germline V gene has CDR1 MNHNY and CDR2 SVGAGI (reference sequence). CDR3 protein: CASSYSYSYEQYF. The CDR3 DNA follows: TGTGCCAGCAGTTACAGCTACTCCTACGAGCAGTACTTC.

This chain links TRBV5-1 with TRBJ1-2; the D gene is possibly TRBD1 (5 bases). The CDR3 sequence is 18 residues long. The germline V and J ends were trimmed by 3 bases and 0 bases, with 21 bases remaining between them. Germline lookup yields CDR1 SGHRS and CDR2 YFSETQ. DNA for the CDR3: TGCGCCAGCAGCTCGCGGCCTACAGGTCATGGGGCTAACTATGGCTACACCTTC. Translating it yields CASSSRPTGHGANYGYTF. Full variable domain (missing parts from reference TRBV5-1 and TRBJ1-2): KAGVTQTPRYLIKTRGQQVTLSCSPISGHRSVSWYQQTPGQGLQFLFEYFSETQRNKGNFPGRFSGRQFSNSRSEMNVSTLELGDSALYLCASSSRPTGHGANYGYTFGSGTRLTVV.

CDR3 coding DNA: TGTGCCAGCAGCTTAGTAGGGACAGGCGGCTCACCCCTCCACTTT. It yields the protein CASSLVGTGGSPLHF. V usage is TRBV7-9 and J usage is TRBJ1-6, with TRBD1 matching 8 bases. This CDR3 region has 15 residues. V trimming: 1 base; J trimming: 10 bases; junction bases outside the gene matches: 6. Germline-derived CDR1 and CDR2 are SEHNR and FQNEAQ (reference sequence).

This clone was observed a single time. This sequence joins TRBV9 and TRBJ2-1; 9 bases align to TRBD1. The germline CDR1 and CDR2 sequences are SGDLS and YYNGEE. V was clipped by 0 bases and J by 8 bases; unmatched bases: 6. There are 15 residues in the CDR3. The CDR3 region has the DNA TGTGCCAGCAGCGTAGAAGGACAGGGGACAGATGAGCAGTTCTTC. Translated, it gives CASSVEGQGTDEQFF.

V usage is TRBV28 and J usage is TRBJ2-7; TRBD1 matches 7 bases. The germline V gene has CDR1 MDHEN and CDR2 SYDVKM. V gave up 6 bases and J gave up 10 bases; unmatched junction bases: 6. This CDR3 has 11 residues. The CDR3 nucleotides read TGTGCCAGCAGGTTAGGACAGGTTCAGTACTTC. Protein product: CASRLGQVQYF.

The chain couples TRBV10-3 to TRBJ2-5, with TRBD1 as a possible D gene (6 bases). The CDR3 spans 16 residues. V lost 2 bases to trimming and J lost 2 bases, with 15 bases between them. Germline CDR1 ENHRY, CDR2 SYGVKD. The CDR3 region has the DNA TGTGCCATCAGTGAGGGCATTGGTGGACAGCAAGAGACCCAGTACTTC. This encodes CAISEGIGGQQETQYF.

J is TRBJ2-7 and V is TRBV9, with D tentatively TRBD2 (6 bases). The CDR3 totals 16 residues. The V and J ends lost 0 bases and 1 base respectively, with 14 bases between them. Germline V gene data show CDR1 as SGDLS and CDR2 as YYNGEE. This CDR3 reads CASSVGDSGISYEQYF. The CDR3 nucleotides read TGTGCCAGCAGCGTAGGAGATAGCGGAATATCCTACGAGCAGTACTTC.

The rearrangement joins TRBV10-3 to TRBJ2-7; perhaps TRBD1 as D (6 bases). The CDR3 is 13 amino acids. In germline, CDR1 is ENHRY, CDR2 SYGVKD. Between the trimmed V and J ends, which lost 5 bases and 6 bases, there was a span of 14 bases. The CDR3 sequence is CAISPGGSIEQYF. In DNA form, the CDR3 reads TGTGCCATCAGTCCTGGGGGCAGTATCGAGCAGTACTTC.

This chain uses TRBV5-1 with TRBJ1-1, with 11 bases aligning to TRBD1. With V trimmed by 6 bases and J by 7 bases, 5 bases remained unmatched. The CDR3 covers 13 residues. CDR1 and CDR2 from the germline V gene are SGHRS and YFSETQ. The CDR3 DNA reads TGCGCCAGCAATGGACAGGGGGCGAGTGAAGCTTTCTTT. Its translation: CASNGQGASEAFF.

The V call is TRBV10-3, the J call TRBJ2-3, with D unresolved. This CDR3 comprises 16 residues. The germline V gene encodes CDR1 ENHRY and CDR2 SYGVKD. The ends were cut back, 3 bases at V and 0 bases at J, with 13 bases in the middle. CDR3 sequence: CAISDPDTPSTDTQYF. Here the CDR3 DNA reads TGTGCCATCAGTGACCCCGACACTCCTAGCACAGATACGCAGTATTTT.

The chain uses TRBV6-5 and TRBJ2-7; TRBD1 aligns across 10 bases. This CDR3 region has 16 residues. CDR1 and CDR2 from the germline V gene are MNHEY and SVGAGI. The V gene end was trimmed by 2 bases and the J gene end by 0 bases; junction bases not matched to a gene: 4. The CDR3 is CASSYATGGASYEQYF. The CDR3 DNA follows: TGTGCCAGCAGTTACGCGACAGGGGGCGCCTCCTACGAGCAGTACTTC.

The chain is built from TRBV6-5 and TRBJ2-7; the D gene is possibly TRBD1 (5 bases). Per the germline V gene, CDR1 is MNHEY and CDR2 is SVGAGI. V lost 3 bases and J lost 6, with 15 bases in between. The CDR3 contains 14 residues. The CDR3 spells CASSYTGTGVEQYF. The CDR3, as DNA: TGTGCCAGCAGTTATACAGGAACTGGGGTCGAGCAGTACTTC.

The V and J genes are TRBV6-5 and TRBJ2-2; D is unresolved. The V gene lost 4 bases and the J gene lost 1 base, with 10 bases spanning the gap. The CDR3 is 15 residues long. Germline V gives CDR1 MNHEY, CDR2 SVGAGI. The CDR3 region is CASSWAAENTGELFF. CDR3 sequence (DNA): TGTGCCAGCAGTTGGGCAGCCGAGAACACCGGGGAGCTGTTTTTT.

The chain couples TRBV18 to TRBJ2-7; D may be TRBD2 (5 bases). Germline loops: CDR1 KGHSH, CDR2 LQKENI. The CDR3 totals 13 residues. Between the trimmed V and J ends, which lost 0 bases and 6 bases, there was a span of 9 bases. The CDR3 is CASSPPGSGEQYF. In DNA, the CDR3 is TGTGCCAGCTCACCACCGGGGAGTGGCGAGCAGTACTTC.

This chain links TRBV6-1 with TRBJ1-1, with a possible D match to TRBD1 (5 bases). The CDR3 spans 14 residues. The V end was cut by 7 bases, the J end by 5 bases, with 17 bases between. Germline values: CDR1 MNHNS, CDR2 SASEGT. CDR3 coding DNA: TGTGCCAGCATTAAGAATGGGGCAGGGACTGAAGCTTTCTTT. This gives the protein CASIKNGAGTEAFF.

This rearrangement joins TRBV2 to TRBJ2-7; no firm D call. The CDR3 consists of 12 residues. Germline V gene sequence: CDR1 SNHLY, CDR2 FYNNEI. Trimming took 11 bases from V and 0 from J, leaving 11 bases between them. Written as DNA, the CDR3 is TGTGCCGTTGTCTCAGCCTCCTACGAGCAGTACTTC. Its protein is CAVVSASYEQYF.

The rearrangement joins TRBV29-1 to TRBJ1-1, with a possible D match to TRBD1 (6 bases). The CDR3 runs to 13 residues. Deletions cut 7 bases from V and 6 bases from J, with 18 bases between. Germline-derived CDR1 and CDR2 are SQVTM and ANQGSEA. The CDR3 DNA reads TGCAGCGCTCAACAGGGCGTGGTCGCTGAAGCTTTCTTT. This translates into CSAQQGVVAEAFF.

V is TRBV27 and J is TRBJ2-3, with TRBD2 as a possible D gene (6 bases). The ends were cut back, 0 bases at V and 2 bases at J, with 12 bases in the middle. The CDR3 covers 16 residues. Germline loops: CDR1 MNHEY, CDR2 SMNVEV (reference sequence). The CDR3, as DNA: TGTGCCAGCAGTTTATCGGGCGGGACCTTCACAGATACGCAGTATTTT. This encodes CASSLSGGTFTDTQYF.

The CDR3 bases are TGCGCCAGCAGCTTGGTCATCAATGAGCAGTTCTTC. Amino acid sequence: CASSLVINEQFF. The chain links TRBV5-1 to TRBJ2-1, with D uncertain. The CDR3 extends over 12 amino acids. Germline CDR1 and CDR2: SGHRS and YFSETQ. Trimming took off 0 bases at V and 6 bases at J, with 4 bases between the two ends.

Concerning this clone itself: The same CDR3 arises from other DNA sequences in this sample as well. The chain combines TRBV13 with TRBJ1-1; D gene unclear. Germline loops: CDR1 PRHDT, CDR2 FYEKMQ (reference sequence). The CDR3 covers 13 residues. V lost 3 bases to trimming and J lost 0 bases, with 5 bases between them. The CDR3 coding sequence is TGTGCCAGCAGCTTCGAGCTGAACACTGAAGCTTTCTTT. Residues: CASSFELNTEAFF.

The rearrangement links TRBV27 to TRBJ1-2; 7 nucleotides align to TRBD1. Germline loops: CDR1 MNHEY, CDR2 SMNVEV (reference sequence). With V trimmed by 4 bases and J by 4 bases, 12 bases remained unmatched. The length of the CDR3 is 16 residues. The CDR3 DNA is TGTGCCAGCAGTTCCATGTCGGGACAGAGCGGCTATGGCTACACCTTC. Translated: CASSSMSGQSGYGYTF.

The V and J genes are TRBV7-2 and TRBJ1-5; TRBD1 matches at 7 bases. Germline-derived CDR1 and CDR2 are SGHTA and FQGNSA. This CDR3 contains 13 residues. Unmatched junction bases numbered 0, after V lost 0 bases and J lost 7 bases. The CDR3 nucleotides are TGTGCCAGCAGCTTAGCAGGGGGCCAGCCCCAGCATTTT. Its protein product is CASSLAGGQPQHF.

The V call is TRBV28, the J call TRBJ1-2, with D possibly matching TRBD1 (6 bases). This CDR3 is 16 amino acids long. Germline V gene lookup returns CDR1 MDHEN and CDR2 SYDVKM. Trimming left V 4 bases short and J 4 bases short, with 19 bases between. The CDR3 loop is CASSSLNTGPFYGYTF. The CDR3 bases are TGTGCCAGCAGTTCTTTAAACACAGGGCCTTTCTATGGCTACACCTTC.

This chain connects TRBV27 to TRBJ2-1; either TRBD1 or TRBD2 may fit D (5 bases each). This CDR3 comprises 15 residues. The germline V gene encodes CDR1 MNHEY and CDR2 SMNVEV (reference sequence). V shed 4 bases and J shed 9 bases, with 19 bases lying between them. The CDR3 spells CASSSSSTSGTEQFF. The CDR3 DNA follows: TGTGCCAGCAGTTCATCATCAACTTCCGGGACTGAGCAGTTCTTC.

The chain employs TRBV9 and TRBJ1-4; 10 nucleotides agree with TRBD1. The CDR3 has 14 amino acids. Germline-derived CDR1 and CDR2 are SGDLS and YYNGEE. After removal of 6 bases from V and 7 bases from J, the junction contained 6 bases not matched to a gene. The CDR3 nucleotides are TGTGCCAGCACCCCCGGGACAGGGGCTGAAAAACTGTTTTTT. Translation gives CASTPGTGAEKLFF. The full variable domain, its missing parts supplied by reference TRBV9 and TRBJ1-4, is DSGVTQTPKHLITATGQRVTLRCSPRSGDLSVYWYQQSLDQGLQFLIQYYNGEERAKGNILERFSAQQFPDLHSELNLSSLELGDSALYFCASTPGTGAEKLFFGSGTQLSVL.